This TCR beta chain was sequenced during a study of shared clonotypes between healthy human individuals. Naive CD8 cells, CD45RO-negative and positively selected for CCR7, excluded terminally differentiated effector memory CD45RA+ cells. This CDR3 has 16 amino acids. V dropped 1 base and J dropped 6; count of bases not matched to a gene: 10. The V gene's germline CDR1 is LGHNA and CDR2 YNFKEQ. Sorted subsets were amplified in replicate PCRs using 200 ng DNA, approximately 30,000 T cell genomes. TCRdb keeps only in-frame clones here, not all; method: immunoSEQ multiplex PCR. The sample carries about 2 million clones, approximately 94% recorded once.

Sequencing input: naive CD8+ T cells sorted from blood. The sequence came from a man aged 18 to 35 in good health. The chain carries TRBV4-2 and TRBJ2-5, with 8 bases matching TRBD2. The CDR3 protein is CASSQGSGAEMKTQYF. CDR3 nucleotide sequence: TGTGCCAGCAGCCAAGGTAGCGGGGCGGAGATGAAGACCCAGTACTTC.